This is a list of T cell receptor beta chains from one sample in a study of Ad26.COV2.S vaccination and SARS-CoV-2 variants. Clones were read by immunoSEQ multiplex PCR, and TCRdb kept only the in-frame ones, dropping some. The table lists 300,000 to 350,000 clones, approximately 86% of them singletons. Specimen: peripheral blood, collected in a trial of Ad26.COV2.S vaccine versus placebo. These receptors were taken from a person aged 18-60 years who received the Ad26.COV2.S COVID-19 vaccine or a placebo. Each CDR3 is given with its conserved first and last residue. D genes are given only for firm matches. Size is omitted from some rows. Given values are once, few, many or a class for expanded clones.

j_call clone_size d_call v_call cdr3_aa cdr3_nt
TRBJ1-5 once NA TRBV27 CASSTGAWDQPQHF TGTGCCAGCAGTACGGGGGCATGGGATCAGCCCCAGCATTTT
TRBJ1-5 NA NA TRBV13 CASSHRRGQPQHF TGTGCCAGCAGCCATCGACGGGGACAGCCCCAGCATTTT
TRBJ2-7 NA TRBD1 TRBV13 CASSHRQGSAYEQYF TGTGCCAGCAGCCACAGACAGGGTAGCGCCTACGAGCAGTACTTC
TRBJ2-7 NA NA TRBV29-1 CSGGPHSYEQYF TGCAGCGGGGGCCCCCACTCCTACGAGCAGTACTTC
TRBJ2-1 NA NA TRBV11-3 CASSGGPNYNEQFF TGTGCCAGCTCCGGCGGACCCAACTACAATGAGCAGTTCTTC
TRBJ1-1 NA NA TRBV5-6 CASSLQGGWSTEAFF TGTGCCAGCAGCCTACAGGGAGGCTGGAGCACTGAAGCTTTCTTT
TRBJ2-2 NA NA TRBV7-6 CASSHVSPGELFF TGTGCCAGCAGCCATGTTTCGCCCGGGGAGCTGTTTTTT
TRBJ2-3 NA NA TRBV2 CASRETGDTQYF TGTGCCAGCAGGGAAACAGGGGATACGCAGTATTTT
TRBJ1-2 NA NA TRBV3-1/TRBV3-2 CASSPGYEGYTF TGTGCCAGCAGCCCGGGCTATGAGGGCTACACCTTC
TRBJ1-5 NA NA TRBV18 CASSPSGWAQPQHF TGTGCCAGCTCACCTTCAGGGTGGGCTCAGCCCCAGCATTTT
TRBJ1-1 NA NA TRBV6-1 CASSDLPGNTEAFF TGTGCCAGCAGTGATCTCCCCGGAAACACTGAAGCTTTCTTT
TRBJ1-2 NA NA TRBV12-5 CASGLDTGHYGYTF TGTGCTAGTGGTTTGGATACGGGGCACTATGGCTACACCTTC
TRBJ1-5 NA TRBD1 TRBV30 CAWSTVREGASNQPQHF TGTGCCTGGAGTACGGTAAGGGAGGGGGCTTCCAATCAGCCCCAGCATTTT
TRBJ2-7 once TRBD2 TRBV5-1 CASSFGQLAGVDEQYF TGCGCCAGCAGCTTTGGCCAGTTAGCGGGAGTAGACGAGCAGTACTTC
TRBJ2-1 NA TRBD2 TRBV11-3 CASSPGEGHYNEQFF TGTGCCAGCAGCCCGGGGGAGGGCCACTACAATGAGCAGTTCTTC
TRBJ1-5 NA TRBD1 TRBV19 CASTRDREYHQPQHF TGTGCCAGTACTCGGGACAGGGAGTACCATCAGCCCCAGCATTTT
TRBJ2-1 NA NA TRBV25-1 CASSNYNEQFF TGTGCCAGCAGTAACTACAATGAGCAGTTCTTC
TRBJ1-2 NA TRBD1 TRBV6-6 CASSSRQGDGYTF TGTGCCAGCAGTTCTCGACAGGGAGATGGCTACACCTTC
TRBJ2-3 NA TRBD2 TRBV9 CASSVIISGLATDTQYF TGTGCCAGCAGCGTAATAATTAGTGGACTAGCGACAGATACGCAGTATTTT
TRBJ1-3 NA NA TRBV24-1 CATSDSRGGALSGNTIYF TGTGCCACCAGTGATTCGCGGGGAGGTGCCCTCTCTGGAAACACCATATATTTT
TRBJ2-5 NA NA TRBV5-1 CASRNFGDPQETQYF TGCGCCAGCAGGAATTTCGGGGACCCCCAAGAGACCCAGTACTTC
TRBJ2-2 NA TRBD2 TRBV2 CASILGRTGELFF TGTGCCAGCATTCTCGGGAGGACCGGGGAGCTGTTTTTT
TRBJ2-7 NA NA TRBV24-1 CATSDFGQSGEQYF TGTGCCACCAGTGATTTTGGGCAGAGCGGCGAGCAGTACTTC
TRBJ2-2 NA NA TRBV7-8 CASSLTEQYTGELFF TGTGCCAGCAGCCTAACCGAACAGTACACCGGGGAGCTGTTTTTT
TRBJ1-5 many NA TRBV28 CASRPGRRNQPQHF TGTGCCAGCAGGCCAGGGAGAAGGAATCAGCCCCAGCATTTT
TRBJ2-7 NA TRBD2 TRBV18 CASSPPPSGSYEQYF TGTGCCAGCTCACCACCGCCTAGCGGTTCCTACGAGCAGTACTTC
TRBJ2-7 once TRBD1 TRBV9 CASSVADRGREQYF TGTGCCAGCAGCGTAGCGGACAGGGGGCGGGAGCAGTACTTC
TRBJ2-3 NA NA TRBV18 CASSPEGFQQYF TGTGCCAGCTCACCAGAAGGTTTCCAGCAGTATTTT
TRBJ1-2 NA NA TRBV11-2 CASSLDSGGFYGYTF TGTGCCAGCAGCTTAGATTCCGGGGGCTTCTATGGCTACACCTTC
TRBJ2-7 once NA TRBV9 CASSGGSIYEQYF TGTGCCAGCAGCGGTGGAAGTATCTACGAGCAGTACTTC
TRBJ1-4 NA NA TRBV4-1 CASSQDTQKLFF TGCGCCAGCAGCCAAGACACCCAAAAACTGTTTTTT
TRBJ1-2 NA NA TRBV28 CASRRYGYTF TGTGCCAGCAGGCGGTATGGCTACACCTTC
TRBJ1-4 NA NA TRBV28 CASSPPGQEEKLFF TGTGCCAGCAGTCCCCCCGGGCAGGAAGAAAAACTGTTTTTT
TRBJ2-3 NA NA TRBV4-2 CASSQDGDTQYF TGTGCCAGCAGCCAAGATGGAGATACGCAGTATTTT